The clone carrying this T cell receptor beta chain was seen ten or more times. Its antigen is undetermined. These data originate in a study of metastatic and nonmetastatic thyroid tumors. Study at large: The authors compared repertoires across blood and tumor or nodule tissue from malignant and benign thyroid patients.

TCRdb reanalyzed the PCR reads via MiXCR. The data contain about 21,000 clones, around 28% of them singletons. General observations from the study: When malignant thyroid tumors were compared with benign nodules, TCR beta diversity was reportedly significantly higher in the malignant tumors. This held in both blood and tumor samples.

Patients underwent thyroid surgery, and none had received any treatment before it. This CDR3 comprises 13 residues. Germline CDR1 and CDR2: MNHNS and SASEGT. Trimming took 6 bases from V and 15 from J; bases not matched to a gene: 8. The chain recombines TRBV6-1 with TRBJ2-1, with 13 bases fitting TRBD2. The TCR was taken from a female donor with papillary thyroid cancer or a benign thyroid nodule (not recorded which). Some clones in this sample may be carry-over from other donors' samples. Sequenced sample: blood. CDR3 sequence: CASRRTSGGTTFF. CDR3 in DNA: TGTGCCAGCAGGAGGACTAGCGGGGGCACTACGTTCTTC.